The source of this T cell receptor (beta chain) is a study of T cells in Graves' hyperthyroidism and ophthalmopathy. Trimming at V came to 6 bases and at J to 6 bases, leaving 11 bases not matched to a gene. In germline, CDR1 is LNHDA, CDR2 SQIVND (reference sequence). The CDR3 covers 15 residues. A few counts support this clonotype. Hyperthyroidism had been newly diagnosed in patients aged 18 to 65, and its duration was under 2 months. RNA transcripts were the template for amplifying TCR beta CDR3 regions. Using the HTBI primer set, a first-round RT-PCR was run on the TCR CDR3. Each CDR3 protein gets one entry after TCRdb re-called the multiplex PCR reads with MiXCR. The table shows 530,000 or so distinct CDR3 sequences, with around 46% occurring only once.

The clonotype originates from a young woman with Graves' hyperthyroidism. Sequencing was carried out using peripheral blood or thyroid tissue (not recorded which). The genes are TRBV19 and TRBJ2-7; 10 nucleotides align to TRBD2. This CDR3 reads CASSGAGGTLFEQYF. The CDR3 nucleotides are TGTGCCAGTAGCGGAGCGGGAGGGACCCTCTTCGAGCAGTACTTC.